The text below deals with one T cell receptor (beta chain). Its target is unknown. The data belong to a study of shared clonotypes between healthy human individuals. Study context: Each donor's CD8 memory used one plate, CD8 naive two, each CD4 subset three. Study results and caveats: The sampled material consisted only of blood, and tissue repertoires are likely to differ.

Sequencing was at deep level. Study processing details: ImmunoSEQ gave junction-only sequences without quality scores, so filtering differed. Profiling relied on immunoSEQ multiplex PCR, and the TCRdb table lists in-frame clones only, not all of them. From that table come the V and J calls and clone size; the DNA was used to work out D and trimming. Of millions of clones listed, around nine tenths are singletons. The sequence was collected from a man aged 18-30 years in good health. Sequencing input: naive CD4+ T cells sorted from blood. Regarding subset: CD45RA+ positively selected.

CDR3 amino acids: CASSSTSGKQETQYF. The CDR3, as DNA: TGCGCCAGCAGTTCGACTAGCGGCAAACAAGAGACCCAGTACTTC. V usage is TRBV5-1 and J usage is TRBJ2-5; 9 bases map to TRBD2. V lost 5 bases and J lost 2; bases outside the gene matches: 7. Germline V lookup: CDR1 SGHRS, CDR2 YFSETQ. This CDR3 spans 15 amino acids. Full variable domain (rest looked up from reference TRBV5-1 and TRBJ2-5): KAGVTQTPRYLIKTRGQQVTLSCSPISGHRSVSWYQQTPGQGLQFLFEYFSETQRNKGNFPGRFSGRQFSNSRSEMNVSTLELGDSALYLCASSSTSGKQETQYFGPGTRLLVL.